The entry that follows covers one T cell receptor (beta chain) sequence. Method: immunoSEQ multiplex PCR; TCRdb's copy keeps in-frame clones and lacks some. This sample yields about 150,000 clones, of which roughly three quarters are seen a single time; more than 5% belongs to the top ten. Trimming took 4 bases from V and 3 from J; bases not matched to a gene: 4. CDR1 and CDR2 (germline): SGHKS, YYEKEE (reference sequence). The CDR3 totals 14 residues. These data originate in a study of blood T cell repertoires in COVID-19. Sequenced input: PBMCs or T cells enriched from blood (not recorded which). This receptor was obtained from a woman aged 50 to 60 who had recovered from COVID-19. The J gene is TRBJ2-7, the V gene TRBV5-5; 10 bases match TRBD2. CDR3 sequence (DNA): TGTGCCAGCAGCGGACTAGCGGAGATCTACGAGCAGTACTTC. This gives the protein CASSGLAEIYEQYF.